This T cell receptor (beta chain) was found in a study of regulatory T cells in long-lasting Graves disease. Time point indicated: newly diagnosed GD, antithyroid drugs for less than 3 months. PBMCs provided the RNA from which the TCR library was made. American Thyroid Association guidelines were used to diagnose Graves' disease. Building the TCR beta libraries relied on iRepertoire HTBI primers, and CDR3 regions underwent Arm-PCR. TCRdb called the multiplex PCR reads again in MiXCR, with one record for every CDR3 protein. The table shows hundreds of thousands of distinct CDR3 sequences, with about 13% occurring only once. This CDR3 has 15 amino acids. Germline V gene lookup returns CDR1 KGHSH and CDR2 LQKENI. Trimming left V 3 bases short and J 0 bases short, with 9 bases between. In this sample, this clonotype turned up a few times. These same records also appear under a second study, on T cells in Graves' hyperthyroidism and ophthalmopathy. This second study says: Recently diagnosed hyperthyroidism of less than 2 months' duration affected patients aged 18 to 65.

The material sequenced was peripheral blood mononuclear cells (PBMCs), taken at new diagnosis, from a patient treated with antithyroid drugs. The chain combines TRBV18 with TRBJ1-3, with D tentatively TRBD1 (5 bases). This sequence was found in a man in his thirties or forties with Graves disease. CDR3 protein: CASSPGTDSGNTIYF. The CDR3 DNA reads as TGTGCCAGCTCACCGGGGACGGACTCTGGAAACACCATATATTTT. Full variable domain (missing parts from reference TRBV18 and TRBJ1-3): NAGVMQNPRHLVRRRGQEARLRCSPMKGHSHVYWYRQLPEEGLKFMVYLQKENIIDESGMPKERFSAEFPKEGPSILRIQQVVRGDSAAYFCASSPGTDSGNTIYFGEGSWLTVV.